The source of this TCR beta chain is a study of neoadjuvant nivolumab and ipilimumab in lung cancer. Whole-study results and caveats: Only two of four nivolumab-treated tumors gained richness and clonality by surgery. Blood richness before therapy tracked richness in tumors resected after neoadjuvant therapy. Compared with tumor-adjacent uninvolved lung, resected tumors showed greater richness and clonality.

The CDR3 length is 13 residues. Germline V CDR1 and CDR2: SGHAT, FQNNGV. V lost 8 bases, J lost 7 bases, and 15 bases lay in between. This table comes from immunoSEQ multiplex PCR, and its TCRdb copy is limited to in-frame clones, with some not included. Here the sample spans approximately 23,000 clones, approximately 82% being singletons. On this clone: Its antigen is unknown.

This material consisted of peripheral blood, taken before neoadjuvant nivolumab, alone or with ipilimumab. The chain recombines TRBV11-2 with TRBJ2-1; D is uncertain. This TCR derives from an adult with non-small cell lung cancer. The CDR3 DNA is TGTGCCAGCGACGCTTCCCCTGGTAATGAGCAGTTCTTC. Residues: CASDASPGNEQFF.